The clone carrying this TCR beta chain turned up a few times. The antigen is not known. A second PCR, run for roughly 7 to 12 cycles, used a sample-barcoded 5' primer plus a J-beta primer mix. TCRdb used MiXCR to reprocess the 5' RACE reads, holding one entry per CDR3 protein. The sample holds roughly 800,000 distinct CDR3 sequences, roughly 60% seen once. The authors drew about 10 milliliters of peripheral blood from each donor. The source of the sample is a study of blood T cells in healthy people across ages. Background on the study: Using template switching, researchers captured about one barcoded beta molecule for each two T cells. General study findings and limits: The percentage of naive T cells correlated strongly with TCR beta diversity. CMV infection status of these donors was not known.

V shed 2 bases and J shed 5 bases, with 10 bases lying between them. This CDR3 region has 14 residues. The germline V gene has CDR1 MGHRA and CDR2 YSYEKL. The sample taken for sequencing was blood. The origin of this receptor is a man in his thirties or forties in good health. The chain has TRBV4-1 and TRBJ2-1, with D maybe TRBD2 (5 bases). The CDR3 here is CASSQPGFHNEQFF. CDR3 sequence (DNA): TGCGCCAGCAGCCAACCGGGATTCCACAATGAGCAGTTCTTC.